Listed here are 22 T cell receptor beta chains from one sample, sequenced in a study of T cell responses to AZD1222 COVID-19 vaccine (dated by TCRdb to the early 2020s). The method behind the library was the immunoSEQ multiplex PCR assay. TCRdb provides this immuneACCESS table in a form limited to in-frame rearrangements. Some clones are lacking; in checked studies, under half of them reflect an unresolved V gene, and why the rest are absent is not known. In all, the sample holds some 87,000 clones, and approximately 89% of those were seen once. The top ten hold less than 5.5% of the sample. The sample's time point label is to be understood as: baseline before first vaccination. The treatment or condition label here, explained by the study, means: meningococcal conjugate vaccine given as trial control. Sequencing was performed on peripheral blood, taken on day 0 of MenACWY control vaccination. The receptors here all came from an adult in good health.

This chain's CDR3 is CATSRDAGTEEQFF. For the CDR3, the DNA is TGTGCCACCAGCAGAGATGCCGGGACAGAGGAGCAGTTCTTC. This chain links TRBV15 with TRBJ2-1, with TRBD1 matching 7 bases. V lost 0 bases and J lost 10; bases outside the gene matches: 6. CDR1 is LNHNV and CDR2 is YYDKDF in the germline V gene (reference sequence). This CDR3 is 14 amino acids long.

The CDR3 region has the DNA TGTGCCAGCAGTTATCGGGGACAGGGCAATGAAAAACTGTTTTTT. This gives the protein CASSYRGQGNEKLFF. The rearrangement joins TRBV6-5 to TRBJ1-4; TRBD1 matches 9 bases. This CDR3 has 15 amino acids. J was trimmed by 5 bases and V by 3 bases; bases with no gene match: 4. Germline V CDR1 and CDR2: MNHEY, SVGAGI.

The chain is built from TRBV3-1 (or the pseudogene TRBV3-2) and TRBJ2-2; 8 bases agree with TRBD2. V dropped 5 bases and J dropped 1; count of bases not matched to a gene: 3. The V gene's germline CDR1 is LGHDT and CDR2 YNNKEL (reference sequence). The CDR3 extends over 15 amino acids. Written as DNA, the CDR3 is TGTGCCAGCAGCTTCAGCGGGGGGAACACCGGGGAGCTGTTTTTT. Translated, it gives CASSFSGGNTGELFF.

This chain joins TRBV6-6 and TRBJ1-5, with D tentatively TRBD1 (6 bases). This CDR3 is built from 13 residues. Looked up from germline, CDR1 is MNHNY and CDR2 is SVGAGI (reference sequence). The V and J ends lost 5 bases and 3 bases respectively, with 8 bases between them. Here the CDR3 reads CASSGQINQPQHF. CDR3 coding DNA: TGTGCCAGCAGTGGACAGATCAATCAGCCCCAGCATTTT.

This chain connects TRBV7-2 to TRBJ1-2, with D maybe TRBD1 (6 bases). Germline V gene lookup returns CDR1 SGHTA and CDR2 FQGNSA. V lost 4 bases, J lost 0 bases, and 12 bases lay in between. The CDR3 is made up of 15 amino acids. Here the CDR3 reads CASSSGAASNYGYTF. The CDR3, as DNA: TGTGCCAGCAGCTCGGGGGCAGCCTCTAACTATGGCTACACCTTC. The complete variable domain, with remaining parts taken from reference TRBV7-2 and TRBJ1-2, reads GAGVSQSPSNKVTEKGKDVELRCDPISGHTALYWYRQSLGQGLEFLIYFQGNSAPDKSGLPSDRFSAERTGGSVSTLTIQRTQQEDSAVYLCASSSGAASNYGYTFGSGTRLTVV.

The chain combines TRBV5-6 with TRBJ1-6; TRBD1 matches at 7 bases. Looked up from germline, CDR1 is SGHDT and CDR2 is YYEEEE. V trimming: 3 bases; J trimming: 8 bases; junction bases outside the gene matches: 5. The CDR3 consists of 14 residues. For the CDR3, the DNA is TGTGCCAGCAGCTGGGGACAGACAGATTCACCCCTCCACTTT. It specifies CASSWGQTDSPLHF. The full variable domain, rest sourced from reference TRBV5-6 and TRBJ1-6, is DAGVTQSPTHLIKTRGQQVTLRCSPKSGHDTVSWYQQALGQGPQFIFQYYEEEERQRGNFPDRFSGHQFPNYSSELNVNALLLGDSALYLCASSWGQTDSPLHFGNGTRLTVT.

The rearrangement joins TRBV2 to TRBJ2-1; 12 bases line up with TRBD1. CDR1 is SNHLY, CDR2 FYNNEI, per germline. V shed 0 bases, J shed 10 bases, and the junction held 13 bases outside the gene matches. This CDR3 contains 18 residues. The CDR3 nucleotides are TGTGCCAGCAGTGAAGCTTTAATTGGGACAGGGGGCGCCCGGGAGCAGTTCTTC. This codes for CASSEALIGTGGAREQFF. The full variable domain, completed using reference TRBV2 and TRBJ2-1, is EPEVTQTPSHQVTQMGQEVILRCVPISNHLYFYWYRQILGQKVEFLVSFYNNEISEKSEIFDDQFSVERPDGSNFTLKIRSTKLEDSAMYFCASSEALIGTGGAREQFFGPGTRLTVL.

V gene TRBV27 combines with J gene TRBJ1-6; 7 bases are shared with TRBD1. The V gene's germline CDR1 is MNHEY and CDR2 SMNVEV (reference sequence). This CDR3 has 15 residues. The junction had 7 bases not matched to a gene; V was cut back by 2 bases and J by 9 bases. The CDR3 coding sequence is TGTGCCAGCAGTTTAACCCTTACAGGGGCTTCACCCCTCCACTTT. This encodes CASSLTLTGASPLHF.

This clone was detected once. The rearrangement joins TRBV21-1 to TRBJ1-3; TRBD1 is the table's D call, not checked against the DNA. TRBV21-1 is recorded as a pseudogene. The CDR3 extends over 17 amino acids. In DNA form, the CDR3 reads TGTGCCAGCAGCAAAATGGGACAGGCCCACTCTGGAAACACCATATATTTT. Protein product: CASSKMGQAHSGNTIYF.

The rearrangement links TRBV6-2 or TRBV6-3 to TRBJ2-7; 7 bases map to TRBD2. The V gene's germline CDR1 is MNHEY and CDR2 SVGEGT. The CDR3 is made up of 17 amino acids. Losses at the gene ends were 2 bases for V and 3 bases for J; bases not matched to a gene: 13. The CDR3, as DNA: TGTGCCAGCAGTTACCCGGTCGGGGCGGGAGTCGGCTACGAGCAGTACTTC. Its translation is CASSYPVGAGVGYEQYF.

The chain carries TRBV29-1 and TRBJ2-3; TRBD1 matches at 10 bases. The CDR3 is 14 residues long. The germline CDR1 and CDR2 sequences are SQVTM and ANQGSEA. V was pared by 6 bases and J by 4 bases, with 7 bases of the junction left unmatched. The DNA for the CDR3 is TGCAGCGTAAACCGGGACAGGGGTCCAGATACGCAGTATTTT. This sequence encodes CSVNRDRGPDTQYF.

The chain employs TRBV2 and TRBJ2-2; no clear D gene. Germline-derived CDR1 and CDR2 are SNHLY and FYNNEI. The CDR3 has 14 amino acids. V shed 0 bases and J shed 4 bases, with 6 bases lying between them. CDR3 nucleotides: TGTGCCAGCAGTGAAGCGGCCACCACCGGGGAGCTGTTTTTT. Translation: CASSEAATTGELFF.

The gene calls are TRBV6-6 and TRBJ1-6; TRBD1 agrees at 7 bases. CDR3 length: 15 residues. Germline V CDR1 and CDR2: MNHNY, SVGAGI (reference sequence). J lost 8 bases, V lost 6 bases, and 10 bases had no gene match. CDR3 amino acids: CASSPTRQGYSPLHF. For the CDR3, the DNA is TGTGCCAGCAGCCCAACACGACAGGGATATTCACCCCTCCACTTT.

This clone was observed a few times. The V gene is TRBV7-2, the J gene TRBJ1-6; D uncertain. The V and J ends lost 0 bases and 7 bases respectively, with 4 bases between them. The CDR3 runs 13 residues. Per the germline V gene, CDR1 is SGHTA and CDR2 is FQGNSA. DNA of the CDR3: TGTGCCAGCAGCTTAGCTAAGAATTCACCCCTCCACTTT. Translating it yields CASSLAKNSPLHF.

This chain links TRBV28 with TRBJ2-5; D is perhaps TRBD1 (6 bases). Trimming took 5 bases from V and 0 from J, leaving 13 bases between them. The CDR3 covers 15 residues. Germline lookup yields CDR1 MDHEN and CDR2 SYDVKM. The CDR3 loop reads CASSPRQGYQETQYF. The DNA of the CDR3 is TGTGCCAGCAGTCCAAGGCAGGGGTACCAAGAGACCCAGTACTTC.

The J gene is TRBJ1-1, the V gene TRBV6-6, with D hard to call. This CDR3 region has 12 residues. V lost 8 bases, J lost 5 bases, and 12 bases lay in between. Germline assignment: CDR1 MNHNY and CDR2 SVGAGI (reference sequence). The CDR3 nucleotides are TGTGCCAGCCAAGAAAGAAGTACTGAAGCTTTCTTT. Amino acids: CASQERSTEAFF.

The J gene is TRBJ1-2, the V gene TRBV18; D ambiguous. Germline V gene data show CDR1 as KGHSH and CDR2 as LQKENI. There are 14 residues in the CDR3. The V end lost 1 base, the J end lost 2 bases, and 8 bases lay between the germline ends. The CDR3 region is CASSPQEQNYGYTF. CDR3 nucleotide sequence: TGTGCCAGCTCACCACAAGAACAAAACTATGGCTACACCTTC.

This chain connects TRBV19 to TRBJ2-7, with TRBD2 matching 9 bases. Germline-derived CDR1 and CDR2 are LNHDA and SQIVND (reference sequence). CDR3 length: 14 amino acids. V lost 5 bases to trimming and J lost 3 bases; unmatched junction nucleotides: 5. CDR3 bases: TGTGCCAGTAGTGATCTAGCGGGGAACTACGAGCAGTACTTC. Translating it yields CASSDLAGNYEQYF.

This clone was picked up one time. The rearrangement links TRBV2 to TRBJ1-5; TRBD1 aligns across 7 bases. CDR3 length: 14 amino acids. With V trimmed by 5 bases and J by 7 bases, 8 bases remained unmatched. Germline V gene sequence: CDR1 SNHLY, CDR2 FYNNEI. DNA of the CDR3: TGTGCCAGCAGTCCAGACAGGGATGGCCAGCCCCAGCATTTT. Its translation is CASSPDRDGQPQHF.

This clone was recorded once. CDR3 amino acids: CASRGQGNSPLHF. The CDR3 nucleotides are TGTGCCAGCAGGGGACAGGGAAATTCACCCCTCCACTTT. This chain uses TRBV9 with TRBJ1-6; the match to TRBD1 covers 9 bases. The ends lost 5 bases at V and 7 bases at J; junction bases unmatched: 1. This CDR3 region has 13 residues. Germline-derived CDR1 and CDR2 are SGDLS and YYNGEE.

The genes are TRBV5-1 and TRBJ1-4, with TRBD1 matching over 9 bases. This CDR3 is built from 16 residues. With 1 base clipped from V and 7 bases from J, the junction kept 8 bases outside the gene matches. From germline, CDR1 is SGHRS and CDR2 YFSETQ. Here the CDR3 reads CASSLQAGQGSEKLFF. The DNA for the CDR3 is TGCGCCAGCAGCTTGCAAGCGGGACAGGGTTCTGAAAAACTGTTTTTT.

CDR3 region: CASSVGKGGTEAFF. The CDR3 DNA is TGTGCCAGCAGCGTAGGTAAGGGAGGCACTGAAGCTTTCTTT. The rearrangement uses TRBV9 and TRBJ1-1; D not certain. The V and J ends lost 0 bases and 4 bases respectively, with 10 bases between them. The CDR3 covers 14 residues. Germline CDR1 SGDLS, CDR2 YYNGEE.